This T cell receptor (beta chain) was sequenced for a study of siplizumab effects on memory and regulatory T cells (dated by TCRdb to between 2017 and 2020). About the study as a whole: The effect of the anti-CD2 antibody siplizumab on alloreactive T-cell subsets was examined in allogeneic mixed lymphocyte reactions constructed from human PBMCs. What the research found in general, with its limitations: No functional confirmation was obtained for the suppressive function of proliferating Tregs from siplizumab cultures. Compared with memory T cells, unstimulated naive T cells appeared more diverse, and naive cells seemed to make a substantial contribution to the alloresponse. The cumulative frequency of alloreactive sequences that could be traced back to unstimulated CD4+ memory T cells was significantly reduced by siplizumab. A naive or memory phenotype could not be assigned to roughly 75-97% of proliferating CD4+ or CD8+ clones. Sequences below about 10^-5 frequency were poorly captured, so only a minor fraction of alloreactive clones could be mapped to unstimulated subsets. Among mappable alloreactive CD4+ clones, the Treg-derived fraction averaged about 70% with siplizumab versus 25% to 30% in control reactions.

Sorted unstimulated T cells and proliferating T cells recovered from mixed lymphocyte reactions underwent TCRbeta CDR3 sequencing. Fresh whole blood from roughly ten HLA-typed healthy donors was used to isolate PBMCs. To map where alloreactive clones came from, unstimulated CD4+ non-regulatory T cells were FACS-sorted. Note on this clone: Its specific antigen is unknown. Base qualities are missing; no much larger clone stands one base away.

From a lookup of the germline V gene, CDR1 and CDR2 are SGHTA and FQGTGA. V and J are truncated by 2 bases and 7 bases respectively, leaving an intervening sequence of 11 bases. CDR3 length: 14 amino acids, cysteine to phenylalanine. Of the read, only the CDR3 DNA is kept; its 42 bases are in frame from base 1. Libraries were built with the immunoSEQ multiplex PCR assay. Roughly 10^5 TCR templates per sample were assayed on the deep sequencing platform. Genomic DNA extracted from sorted T cells was used for TCRbeta CDR3 sequencing. In the authors' own workflow: The R programming language was used for clonal analysis of the TCRbeta CDR3 data. Unstimulated samples were compared with post-reaction CFSE-low samples to define alloreactive CD4+ and CD8+ clones. Regulatory or non-regulatory origin was assigned to alloreactive CD4+ clones by matching of sequences to sorted unstimulated Treg and non-Treg repertoires. As stored in TCRdb, this immuneACCESS dataset retains in-frame rearrangements with V and J assigned. A fraction of the clones does not appear; measured against another copy, unresolved V genes explain less than half of the discrepancy, and the remainder lacks a known reason. That table supplies the V and J calls and clone size; D and trimming were determined from the DNA. Across this sample there are some 96,000 clones, with about 94% seen only once. The ten largest clones represent approximately 1.5% of the sample.

Material: non-Treg CD4+ T cells sorted from blood. The cell subset or site label, as the study defines it: FACS-sorted unstimulated CD4+ non-regulatory T cells. The sequence was collected from a human donor in good health. The chain is encoded by TRBV7-3 joined to TRBJ2-2; 5 matching bases give a weak D call of TRBD1. The CDR3 protein sequence reads: CASSLLSGYGELFF. The sequenced DNA is TGTGCCAGCAGCTTACTGTCAGGGTACGGGGAGCTGTTTTTT.